The 26 T cell receptor beta chains given below trace back to one sample, sequenced in a study of blood T cells in healthy people across ages. Combining a sample-barcoded 5' primer with a J-beta primer mix, a second PCR ran for roughly 7 to 12 cycles. TCRdb re-called the 5' RACE reads through MiXCR, storing one row per CDR3 protein. The data contain around 800,000 distinct CDR3 sequences, around 25% of them singletons. The same data also contributed to another study, on T cells of mothers and their children.

Material: blood. The receptor source for this set is a boy younger than 18 in good health.

The rearrangement links TRBV12-3 or TRBV12-4 to TRBJ2-1; D uncertain. The CDR3 contains 15 residues. Trimming removed 5 bases at V and 2 bases at J, with 13 bases between. CDR3 in amino acids: CASSRIQAAYNEQFF. CDR3 sequence (DNA): TGTGCCAGCAGTCGGATTCAGGCGGCCTACAATGAGCAGTTCTTC.

The rearrangement links TRBV28 to TRBJ2-5; either TRBD1 or TRBD2 may supply D (5 bases each). The CDR3 sequence is 13 residues long. The V and J ends lost 6 bases and 7 bases respectively, with 15 bases between them. Germline loops: CDR1 MDHEN, CDR2 SYDVKM. CDR3 nucleotide sequence: TGTGCCAGCAGACGTCCGGGGCGCAGGACCCAGTACTTC. This gives the protein CASRRPGRRTQYF.

The chain employs TRBV7-2 and TRBJ2-4; D may correspond to TRBD1 or TRBD2 (5 bases each). Germline-derived CDR1 and CDR2 are SGHTA and FQGNSA. The CDR3 runs 14 residues. Trimming shortened V by 5 bases and J by 8 bases, and 16 bases separated the two germline ends. CDR3 nucleotide sequence: TGTGCCAGCAGCGCCCAGACAGCCGGGGACATTCAGTACTTC. It translates to CASSAQTAGDIQYF. The full variable domain, rest sourced from reference TRBV7-2 and TRBJ2-4, is GAGVSQSPSNKVTEKGKDVELRCDPISGHTALYWYRQSLGQGLEFLIYFQGNSAPDKSGLPSDRFSAERTGGSVSTLTIQRTQQEDSAVYLCASSAQTAGDIQYFGAGTRLSVL.

The chain has TRBV4-1 and TRBJ1-1; D ambiguous. CDR1 is MGHRA, CDR2 YSYEKL, per germline. The CDR3 extends over 13 amino acids. V dropped 2 bases and J dropped 5 bases, with 9 bases sitting between them. For the CDR3, the DNA is TGCGCCAGCAGCCAACCCGCTATAACTGAAGCTTTCTTT. It specifies CASSQPAITEAFF.

This clonotype was seen a few times. The chain is built from TRBV29-1 and TRBJ2-3; 10 nucleotides line up with TRBD2. The ends lost 5 bases at V and 4 bases at J; junction bases unmatched: 6. The germline gives CDR1 SQVTM, CDR2 ANQGSEA. CDR3 size: 14 residues. This CDR3 is CSVRSGGGPDTQYF. Here the CDR3 DNA reads TGCAGCGTTAGAAGCGGGGGGGGGCCAGATACGCAGTATTTT.

Here the CDR3 DNA reads TGCGCCAGCAGCCAACTAGGACTAGCCAGAAATGAGCAGTTCTTC. Protein sequence: CASSQLGLARNEQFF. This chain links TRBV4-1 with TRBJ2-5; TRBD2 aligns across 8 bases. The assigned J gene may be wrong: the sequence end matches TRBJ2-1 better. From germline, CDR1 is MGHRA and CDR2 YSYEKL. The CDR3 is made up of 15 amino acids.

This clonotype was picked up a small number of times. The gene calls are TRBV4-1 and TRBJ1-1, with D unclear. The germline V gene encodes CDR1 MGHRA and CDR2 YSYEKL. This CDR3 is built from 15 residues. Trimming took 3 bases from V and 0 from J, leaving 11 bases between them. CDR3 loop: CASSHSGLMNTEAFF. For the CDR3, the DNA is TGCGCCAGCAGCCATTCGGGCCTCATGAACACTGAAGCTTTCTTT.

The sample holds many counts of this clonotype. This CDR3 is CASSPWPTGWDTF. The CDR3 DNA reads TGTGCCAGCAGCCCCTGGCCGACAGGGTGGGACACCTTC. V gene TRBV6-5 combines with J gene TRBJ1-2, with 7 bases identical to TRBD1. Germline lookup yields CDR1 MNHEY and CDR2 SVGAGI. The length of the CDR3 is 13 residues. V was clipped by 6 bases and J by 12 bases; unmatched bases: 13.

The rearrangement uses TRBV2 and TRBJ2-3; D remains unclear. The CDR3 length is 14 residues. Trimming removed 4 bases at V and 0 bases at J, with 8 bases between. Germline V CDR1 and CDR2: SNHLY, FYNNEI. CDR3 loop: CASSAKKSTDTQYF. The CDR3, as DNA: TGTGCCAGCAGTGCCAAGAAAAGCACAGATACGCAGTATTTT.

The rearrangement joins TRBV6-1 to TRBJ2-1; D remains ambiguous. The CDR3 runs to 14 residues. V was pared by 7 bases and J by 0 bases, with 10 bases between. Germline V gene lookup returns CDR1 MNHNS and CDR2 SASEGT. CDR3 DNA sequence: TGTGCCAGCAAGGGCTTTAGCTCCTACAATGAGCAGTTCTTC. Encoded protein: CASKGFSSYNEQFF.

This clonotype was found a few times. CDR3 sequence (DNA): TGTGCCAGCAGCTTTAAGGGCGGGGGGTCTGGAGATACGCAGTATTTT. Translating it yields CASSFKGGGSGDTQYF. The chain combines TRBV7-3 with TRBJ2-3; 8 nucleotides match TRBD2. Germline trimming cut 3 bases from V and 5 bases from J; bases unmatched to any gene: 10. The CDR3 is 16 residues long. The germline gives CDR1 SGHTA, CDR2 FQGTGA.

J is TRBJ2-2 and V is TRBV15, with 12 bases aligning to TRBD2. The CDR3 runs 16 residues. Trimming at V came to 5 bases and at J to 4 bases, leaving 5 bases not matched to a gene. Germline CDR1 and CDR2: LNHNV and YYDKDF (reference sequence). CDR3 region: CATSQGLAGLTGELFF. CDR3 in DNA: TGTGCCACCAGCCAGGGACTAGCGGGTCTCACCGGGGAGCTGTTTTTT.

The V call is TRBV29-1, the J call TRBJ1-5; possibly TRBD1 for D (6 bases). With 8 bases removed from V and 7 bases from J, the gap between germline ends came to 18 bases. Germline values: CDR1 SQVTM, CDR2 ANQGSEA. This CDR3 has 13 amino acids. The CDR3 reads CSPRGARGQPQHF. The CDR3 bases are TGCAGCCCCCGTGGCGCGAGGGGGCAGCCCCAGCATTTT.

This rearrangement joins TRBV5-5 to TRBJ1-2, with 7 bases lining up with TRBD1. The CDR3 is 15 amino acids. Germline V gene sequence: CDR1 SGHKS, CDR2 YYEKEE (reference sequence). J lost 4 bases, V lost 4 bases, and 10 bases had no gene match. CDR3 sequence (DNA): TGTGCCAGCAGCCAAAGGGACAGACCGTTCTATGGCTACACCTTC. Protein product: CASSQRDRPFYGYTF.

This clonotype came up a few times. This sequence joins TRBV7-9 and TRBJ2-7; TRBD2 matches 9 bases. The length of the CDR3 is 16 residues. Losses at the gene ends were 5 bases for V and 5 bases for J; bases not matched to a gene: 13. From germline, CDR1 is SEHNR and CDR2 FQNEAQ (reference sequence). CDR3 sequence reads: CASSPSSGGPPDEQYF. The CDR3 coding sequence is TGTGCCAGCAGCCCCTCCAGCGGGGGGCCCCCCGACGAGCAGTACTTC.

This clonotype has only one observation. V and J are TRBV15 and TRBJ2-2, with D perhaps assigned TRBD1 or TRBD2 (5 bases each). Trimming shortened V by 10 bases and J by 8 bases, and 20 bases separated the two germline ends. Germline-derived CDR1 and CDR2 are LNHNV and YYDKDF (reference sequence). The CDR3 has 14 residues. The chain's CDR3 is CAIRDGDRAGELFF. CDR3 nucleotide sequence: TGTGCCATCAGGGACGGGGATCGGGCTGGGGAGCTGTTTTTT.

This clonotype appeared a few times. The chain combines TRBV4-1 with TRBJ2-7; no clear D. The V end was cut by 4 bases, the J end by 3 bases, with 13 bases between. This CDR3 has 14 residues. Germline V CDR1 and CDR2: MGHRA, YSYEKL. CDR3 residues: CASSPFLPNYEQYF. For the CDR3, the DNA is TGCGCCAGCAGCCCCTTTCTACCGAACTACGAGCAGTACTTC.

The chain links TRBV29-1 to TRBJ2-3; unclear D gene. The CDR3 totals 11 residues. Trimming shortened V by 3 bases and J by 3 bases, and 4 bases separated the two germline ends. Germline V gene data show CDR1 as SQVTM and CDR2 as ANQGSEA. In DNA, the CDR3 is TGCAGCGTTGACGAAACAGATACGCAGTATTTT. This codes for CSVDETDTQYF.

This clonotype appeared a few times. The gene calls are TRBV6-1 and TRBJ2-1, with TRBD2 matching 7 bases. The germline gives CDR1 MNHNS, CDR2 SASEGT. The CDR3 sequence is 15 residues long. V gave up 3 bases and J gave up 2 bases; unmatched junction bases: 4. The CDR3 DNA sequence: TGTGCCAGCAGTGAGCGCGGGGGAACCTACAATGAGCAGTTCTTC. Amino acids: CASSERGGTYNEQFF.

The chain is built from TRBV12-3 or TRBV12-4 and TRBJ2-1, with D possibly TRBD1 on 6 matching bases. V was shortened by 5 bases and J by 4 bases, with 15 bases between the two germline ends. This CDR3 has 15 residues. CDR3 coding DNA: TGTGCCAGCAGTCTACAGGGTCTGGGGTACAATGAGCAGTTCTTC. Translating it yields CASSLQGLGYNEQFF.

This clonotype was counted only a few times. The chain joins TRBV18 to TRBJ2-3; D is possibly TRBD1 (6 bases). The V end lost 1 base, the J end lost 2 bases, and 10 bases lay between the germline ends. The CDR3 is 15 residues long. Germline values: CDR1 KGHSH, CDR2 LQKENI. The CDR3 coding sequence is TGTGCCAGCTCACCACAGAGGGGGTCCACAGATACGCAGTATTTT. It yields the protein CASSPQRGSTDTQYF. The full variable domain, its missing parts supplied by reference TRBV18 and TRBJ2-3, is NAGVMQNPRHLVRRRGQEARLRCSPMKGHSHVYWYRQLPEEGLKFMVYLQKENIIDESGMPKERFSAEFPKEGPSILRIQQVVRGDSAAYFCASSPQRGSTDTQYFGPGTRLTVL.

The chain links TRBV9 to TRBJ1-2, with D possibly being TRBD1 (5 bases). Germline assignment: CDR1 SGDLS and CDR2 YYNGEE. V was pared by 4 bases and J by 8 bases, with 18 bases between. CDR3 length equals 14 residues. The CDR3 coding sequence is TGTGCCAGCAGCTCGGAGGGGCCAGGTGGGGGCTACACCTTC. It is translated as CASSSEGPGGGYTF.

This clonotype turned up a few times. The chain uses TRBV20-1 and TRBJ2-5, with 10 bases matching TRBD2. There are 11 residues in the CDR3. CDR1 and CDR2 (germline): DFQATT, SNEGSKA (reference sequence). J gave up 14 bases and V 2 bases, and 5 bases lay outside the gene matches. The DNA of the CDR3 is TGCAGTGCTAGACTAGCGGGGGTTTATTACTTC. Translated, it gives CSARLAGVYYF.

The rearrangement links TRBV20-1 to TRBJ1-2; possibly TRBD1 for D (5 bases). Trimming shortened V by 1 base and J by 6 bases, and 15 bases separated the two germline ends. Germline CDR1 and CDR2: DFQATT and SNEGSKA (reference sequence). The CDR3 is 14 amino acids. The CDR3 loop is CSARAPGAGDGYTF. The CDR3 coding sequence is TGCAGTGCTAGAGCCCCTGGGGCCGGGGATGGCTACACCTTC.

The chain employs TRBV9 and TRBJ2-1; TRBD2 matches 8 bases. TRBJ2-5 explains the end of the DNA better; the J call may be wrong. The germline gives CDR1 SGDLS, CDR2 YYNGEE. The CDR3 covers 16 residues. CDR3 residues: CASSVDSAGGLETQYF. The CDR3 region has the DNA TGTGCCAGCAGCGTAGACTCCGCGGGGGGTCTTGAGACCCAGTACTTC.

The rearrangement uses TRBV5-1 and TRBJ2-5; D call uncertain. The DNA end is a closer match to TRBJ2-1, so the J assignment may be wrong. CDR3 length equals 11 residues. Germline CDR1 reads SGHRS; CDR2 reads YFSETQ. The CDR3 nucleotides read TGCGCCAGCACCGGTGACAATGAGCAGTTCTTC. This encodes CASTGDNEQFF.